A single sample is the source of the 8 T cell receptor beta chains below, sequenced in a study of spatial heterogeneity in lung cancer (dated by TCRdb to the late 2010s). Libraries were prepared through 5' RACE. Sequenced on a NextSeq 500. Using fastp trimming at Q25 and MiXCR clonotype assembly, TCRdb reanalyzed the public sequencing data and kept in-frame beta chains. One record per CDR3 amino acid sequence lists the most common genes and DNA. The sample table contains under 150,000 distinct CDR3 sequences; only one count was recorded for 11% of them. Of the sample, 24% is held by the ten largest clones. The label giving this sample's time point can be read as: blood at routine non-recurrence follow-up after resection. This material consisted of PBMCs, taken at follow-up. Every receptor here comes from a female donor with early-stage non-small cell lung cancer.

The chain employs TRBV6-4 and TRBJ1-2; 7 nucleotides agree with TRBD1. The CDR3 sequence is 16 residues long. The germline V gene encodes CDR1 MRHNA and CDR2 SNTAGT. With V trimmed by 4 bases and J by 5 bases, 13 bases remained unmatched. The CDR3 nucleotides read TGTGCCAGCAGTGTTAATTCTCCGGGACAGCAATATGGCTACACCTTC. It is translated as CASSVNSPGQQYGYTF.

There are a few counts of this clonotype. As DNA, the CDR3 is TGCAGTGCTAGCCCCCTAGCGGGAGTTTCGGAGACCCAGTACTTC. As protein: CSASPLAGVSETQYF. The chain employs TRBV20-1 and TRBJ2-5; 10 bases are shared with TRBD2. V lost 3 bases and J lost 5; bases outside the gene matches: 9. The germline V gene encodes CDR1 DFQATT and CDR2 SNEGSKA (reference sequence). This CDR3 has 15 amino acids.

CDR3 residues: CATSDMTENYNEQFF. In DNA form, the CDR3 reads TGTGCCACCAGTGATATGACAGAAAACTACAATGAGCAGTTCTTC. This chain connects TRBV24-1 to TRBJ2-1, with D tentatively TRBD1 (5 bases). The V end was cut by 3 bases, the J end by 3 bases, with 11 bases between. CDR3 length: 15 amino acids. Germline V gene sequence: CDR1 KGHDR, CDR2 SFDVKD.

This rearrangement joins TRBV28 to TRBJ2-2, with D tentatively TRBD1 or TRBD2 (5 bases each). Per the germline V gene, CDR1 is MDHEN and CDR2 is SYDVKM. The CDR3 covers 15 residues. With 8 bases removed from V and 0 bases from J, the gap between germline ends came to 13 bases. This CDR3 reads CASHPGHPNTGELFF. The CDR3, as DNA: TGTGCCAGCCACCCGGGGCACCCGAACACCGGGGAGCTGTTTTTT.

This clonotype was counted at least ten times. In DNA, the CDR3 is TGTGCTAGTGGCCTACAGGGCTCGAGCAATCAGCCCCAGCATTTT. It translates to CASGLQGSSNQPQHF. The chain is built from TRBV12-5 and TRBJ1-5, with D perhaps matching TRBD1 (6 bases). Between the trimmed V and J ends, which lost 6 bases and 1 base, there was a span of 13 bases. Germline CDR1 and CDR2: LGHNT and FRNRAP. There are 15 residues in the CDR3.

The V gene is TRBV7-2, the J gene TRBJ1-1; D may be TRBD1 (5 bases). The CDR3 has 14 residues. V was pared by 5 bases and J by 5 bases, with 15 bases between. The germline V gene encodes CDR1 SGHTA and CDR2 FQGNSA. CDR3 bases: TGTGCCAGCAGCGTCCGACAGCGGCCTACTGAAGCTTTCTTT. This encodes CASSVRQRPTEAFF.

The sample holds a few counts of this clonotype. The CDR3 nucleotides are TGTGCCAGCAGCTTAGAGGGGACAACCAAAAGCGCTTTCTTT. This codes for CASSLEGTTKSAFF. This sequence joins TRBV7-8 and TRBJ1-1; D is possibly TRBD1 (6 bases). V was clipped by 1 base and J by 11 bases, with 17 bases between them. Looked up from germline, CDR1 is SGHVS and CDR2 is FQNEAQ. The CDR3 loop spans 14 amino acids. Variable domain in full (rest from reference TRBV7-8 and TRBJ1-1): GAGVSQSPRYKVAKRGQDVALRCDPISGHVSLFWYQQALGQGPEFLTYFQNEAQLDKSGLPSDRFFAERPEGSVSTLKIQRTQQEDSAVYLCASSLEGTTKSAFFGQGTRLTVV.

This clonotype has ten or more counts. V gene TRBV6-5 combines with J gene TRBJ2-5, with 13 bases lining up with TRBD2. CDR3 length equals 15 residues. The V and J ends lost 5 bases and 4 bases, in that order; junction bases with no gene match: 4. In germline, CDR1 is MNHEY, CDR2 SVGAGI. This CDR3 is CASSPGLAGRETQYF. The CDR3 nucleotides are TGTGCCAGCAGTCCGGGACTAGCGGGGAGAGAGACCCAGTACTTC.